The rows below give T cell receptor beta chains drawn from one sample of a study of blood T cell repertoires in COVID-19. The protocol was immunoSEQ multiplex PCR, while the TCRdb copy is restricted to in-frame clones and leaves out a portion. The sample lists some 74,000 clones; roughly 88% were seen once. Sample: peripheral blood. Source of these receptors: a woman older than 75 with acute or convalescent COVID-19. The conserved cysteine and the conserved F or W are not part of the CDR3 here. The order of the fields is J gene, V gene, CDR3 protein.

TRBJ2-2 | TRBV6-5 | ASSYDSGTGELF
TRBJ1-3 | TRBV3-1/TRBV3-2 | ASSQDLVRGYSSGNTIY
TRBJ2-7 | TRBV5-1 | ASAPLAGVSDEQY
TRBJ2-3 | TRBV7-9 | ASRLNSGTDTQY
TRBJ2-3 | TRBV7-8 | ASRRDRVLGTDTQY
TRBJ2-3 | TRBV7-3 | ASSLNPLGAGEYTQY
TRBJ2-2 | TRBV4-2 | ASSHILGQGSTGELF
TRBJ2-3 | TRBV18 | ASSLPGGGTSTDTQY
TRBJ2-7 | TRBV19 | ASSSGGGAYEQY
TRBJ1-2 | TRBV27 | ASSPGTGKVWGYT
TRBJ2-7 | TRBV24-1 | ATSLGGGEQY
TRBJ2-5 | TRBV11-2 | ASRDGTRHQETQY
TRBJ1-1 | TRBV4-1 | ASSRGPGENTEAF
TRBJ1-6 | TRBV15 | ATSSKDRVDSPLH
TRBJ1-4 | TRBV7-9 | ASSFQGRANEKLF
TRBJ1-2 | TRBV5-1 | ASSLGSGDYGYT
TRBJ2-2 | TRBV5-1 | ASSLKTVRTGELF
TRBJ1-2 | TRBV2 | ASSTGQDYGYT
TRBJ1-3 | TRBV7-9 | ASRTRDSSGNTIY
TRBJ1-2 | TRBV30 | AWSVRAGSSNYGYT
TRBJ1-2 | TRBV4-3 | ASSQVIPGQGAGYGYT
TRBJ2-7 | TRBV6-2/TRBV6-3 | ASSTAGTGSYEQY
TRBJ2-1 | TRBV12-3/TRBV12-4 | ASSLPSINEQF
TRBJ2-3 | TRBV14 | ASSQGRRGADTQY
TRBJ2-1 | TRBV2 | ASSERQGLNGEQF
TRBJ1-6 | TRBV3-1/TRBV3-2 | ASSQDRERYNSPLH
TRBJ2-5 | TRBV7-2 | ASSSGGLQETQY
TRBJ1-1 | TRBV14 | ASSLSGGPVNTEAF
TRBJ1-2 | TRBV3-1/TRBV3-2 | ASSQEPGGYGYT
TRBJ1-1 | TRBV29-1 | SVIGRTEAF
TRBJ2-1 | TRBV30 | ACTQTSGRADEQF
TRBJ2-1 | TRBV5-1 | ASSRDSNTYNEQF
TRBJ2-5 | TRBV2 | ASSDRGLPQETQY
TRBJ1-4 | TRBV29-1 | SVRNRVASEKLF
TRBJ1-2 | TRBV29-1 | SVDPQDYGYT
TRBJ1-1 | TRBV14 | ASSQQKNTEAF
TRBJ2-3 | TRBV29-1 | SVDQGTDTQY
TRBJ1-6 | TRBV6-5 | ASSYLGQGINSPLH
TRBJ1-1 | TRBV5-5 | ASSLGQGGWNTEAF
TRBJ1-1 | TRBV24-1 | ATSDKGPTEAF
TRBJ1-4 | TRBV4-2 | ASSLTGYATNEKLF